This T cell receptor (beta chain) was found in a study of a mutant IDH1 vaccine in newly diagnosed glioma. Study overall: Scheduled at week 35, visit V12 preceded visit V13, held at week 47.

Details on this clone: Its specificity is unknown.

Clones were read by immunoSEQ multiplex PCR, and TCRdb kept only the in-frame ones, dropping some. The sample records some 46,000 clones, roughly 92% being singletons. Per germline, CDR1 LGHNA and CDR2 YSLEER. V lost 1 base and J 6 bases, leaving 12 bases between the germline ends. CDR3 size: 15 residues. This sample's time point: week 35, safety follow-up. Alongside topical imiquimod, each dose of vaccine comprised 300 ug of mutant IDH1 20-mer peptide. V and J are TRBV4-3 and TRBJ1-4, with D perhaps matching TRBD1 (6 bases). Sequenced here: PBMCs, sampled from a glioma patient whose treatment included an IDH1 peptide vaccine. The clonotype comes from a man aged 50 to 59 with glioma. The CDR3 reads CASSQAPGEDEKLFF. In nucleotides, the CDR3 is TGCGCCAGCAGCCAAGCCCCAGGGGAGGATGAAAAACTGTTTTTT.